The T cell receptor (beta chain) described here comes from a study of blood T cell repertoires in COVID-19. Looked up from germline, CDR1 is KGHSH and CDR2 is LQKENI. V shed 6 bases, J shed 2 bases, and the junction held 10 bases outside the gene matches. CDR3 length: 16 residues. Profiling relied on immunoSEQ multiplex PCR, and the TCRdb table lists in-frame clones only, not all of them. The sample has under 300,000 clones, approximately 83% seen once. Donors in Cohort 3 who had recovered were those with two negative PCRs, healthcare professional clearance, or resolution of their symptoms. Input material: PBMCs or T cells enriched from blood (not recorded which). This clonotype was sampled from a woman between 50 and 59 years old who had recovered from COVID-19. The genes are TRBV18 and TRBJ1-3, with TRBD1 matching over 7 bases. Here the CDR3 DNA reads TGTGCCAGCTCTACAAGGGGGCCGGGCGCTGGAAACACCATATATTTT. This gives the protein CASSTRGPGAGNTIYF.